This entry features one T cell receptor (beta chain) sequence. Antigen specificity is unknown. This entry belongs to a study of shared clonotypes between healthy human individuals. The V and J ends lost 2 bases and 2 bases respectively, with 6 bases between them. Germline CDR1 MNHNS, CDR2 SASEGT. The CDR3 loop spans 13 amino acids. Study-wide results and limits: Rarefaction showed sorted-subset sequencing was incomplete despite large depth.

Investigators divided CD4+ cells into CD45RA+ naive and CD45RA-negative memory subsets. Under the authors' procedure: Without quality scores, immunoSEQ junctional reads could not be filtered like full-length reads. This table comes from immunoSEQ multiplex PCR, and its TCRdb copy is limited to in-frame clones, with some not included. V, J and clone size reflect that table, while D and trimming were determined from the DNA. The table shows 1,400,000 or so clones, with approximately 98.5% occurring only once. Sample: naive CD4+ T cells sorted from blood. Described subset: CD45RA+ positively selected. This receptor was obtained from a man younger than 45 in good health. The chain is built from TRBV6-1 and TRBJ2-5, with unresolved D. The CDR3 nucleotides are TGTGCCAGCAGTGAATGGGGACAAGAGACCCAGTACTTC. This encodes CASSEWGQETQYF.